The sequence of this T cell receptor (beta chain) was determined in a study of cytomegalovirus exposure and HLA in healthy donors (TCRdb year 2017). About the full investigation: An earlier analysis of several hundred of the donors reported 250 to 300 Gb of sequence data and 100 million to 130 million unique TCR beta sequences from some 180 million T cells. All discovery cohort repertoires had been generated on a single sequencing platform. In addition to the first cohort of around 670 subjects, a separate validation cohort of approximately 130 different subjects was used. An early release covering approximately 600 HLA-typed donors comprised approximately 300 gigabases of sequencing data and tens of millions of unique TCR sequences. Both class I and class II loci were covered by HLA typing, at four-digit resolution. To study patterns of TCR occurrence, a later analysis re-analyzed previously published TCR beta repertoires from around 660 donors and added high-resolution HLA genotyping. To predict cytomegalovirus infection status, the study combined high-throughput TCR immunosequencing, statistical association of individual TCRs with disease status, and machine learning. Typing coverage varied by locus: about 620-640 donors for A, B, C, DRB1 and DQB1; more than 500 for DQA1; nearly 610 for DPA1; roughly 470 for DPB1. Among the 398 genotyped donors, around 81% belonged to the genetic ancestry cluster associated with self-reported Caucasian donors. The later analysis used no new phenotypic data to find candidate immune exposures, relying instead on TCR beta sequences and their occurrence across donors. Across 300 to 400 genotyped donors of the cohort, an average of about 200,000 unique TCR beta nucleotide sequences per donor were sequenced, and around 19% of those sequences were non-productive. The study profiled the T cell repertoires of hundreds of subjects by immunosequencing and related them to cytomegalovirus serostatus. Genome-wide SNP genotypes for about 65% of the 666 donors were used in a later genetic analysis, which treated that subset as a discovery cohort. The study aimed to test whether cataloging public T cell receptors could reveal signatures of past pathogen exposure. Alongside the repertoire data, information on donor age, sex, ethnicity and CMV serostatus was compiled. Several DR-DQ haplotypes were handled as single units for association and clustering, since linkage in the cohort was strong. To decide whether each TCR beta V gene segment behaved as functional or pseudogenic, an earlier analysis of fewer than 750 of the donors relied on high-throughput TCR beta sequencing. Results the study describes overall, beyond this receptor: A later genetic analysis reported fewer N-insertions in productive TCRs among donors in an Asian-associated ancestry cluster than the approximately 670-donor mean. According to a later analysis, most CMV-associated TCR beta chains appeared to be HLA-restricted, and the HLA associations seemed to be driven largely by CMV exposure. Most TCR sequences were observed very rarely across donors, whereas some public TCRs were present in many individuals. A cluster of highly shared sequence variants was judged likely to represent a technical artifact of the sequencing pipeline. A further reported finding was that TCR beta sequences accurately predicted the HLA-A and HLA-B alleles for most subjects in the first cohort. This cohort had only TCR beta chains sequenced, and the lack of alpha or paired-chain data limited which features could be detected. In vitro tests confirmed that a few of the cytomegalovirus-associated TCR beta chains recognize cytomegalovirus antigens. In a later analysis, TCR association rates were found to vary across HLA loci, with the most associated TCRs seen for DRB1 alleles and the fewest for HLA-C alleles. HLA typing was unavailable for some donors at each locus, so association tests used only the typed subset. Cytomegalovirus status was reported to be diagnosed by the classifier with high specificity and sensitivity in both the original and validation cohorts. Presence/absence analyses assumed roughly uniform sequencing depth across donors, an assumption that may not hold. In a later genetic analysis, a missense DCLRE1C variant was associated with V-gene and J-gene trimming of TCR beta chains, and the association was replicated in an independent cohort. Compared with equally common non-associated chains, HLA-associated TCR beta chains in a later analysis were more clonally expanded and had lower generation probabilities. The only immune exposure information available for the cohort was CMV serostatus. At a false discovery rate of 0.05, a later analysis linked some 17,000 TCR beta sequences to specific HLA alleles. The study listed approximately 150 TCR beta chains as associated with cytomegalovirus. In a later analysis, several top co-occurrence clusters were reported to appear linked to parvovirus B19, influenza, CMV and Epstein-Barr virus. The earlier analysis of approximately 540 of the donors excluded approximately 15 rarely observed V segments, including chromosome 9 orphons, because counts were too low. The authors suggested that the approach could potentially be generalized to other disease states and immunological phenotypes. In an earlier analysis of over 550 of the donors, most TCR beta V segments were observed in productive rearrangements about 87% or about 30% of the time, broadly matching IMGT annotations. Some IMGT-functional V segments, including TRBV6-2 and TRBV6-3, could not be told apart with the 87-base-pair reads, so those segments were excluded. Correlated functional status among segregating V segments might reflect linkage disequilibrium, but an unknown experimental factor could not be ruled out. When HLA alleles, especially DR and DQ, strongly co-occurred, attributing TCR associations to individual alleles was difficult.

A word on this clone: The antigen this receptor binds is unknown. No much larger clone is present one base from it, and per-base qualities are unavailable.

The CDR3 runs 16 residues from the cysteine to the phenylalanine. Just CDR3 DNA is preserved here, 48 bases in frame from base 1. The germline V gene (reference sequence) provides CDR1 SGHKS and CDR2 YYEKEE. The germline V end is reduced by 4 bases and the J end by 7 bases; junction bases left unmatched: 11. In total, about 650 healthy bone marrow donors made up the cohort. Cohort members were all nominally healthy when sampled, although unrecorded immune exposures were likely present. The donor was CMV seronegative and belonged to the group of 380 or so seronegative cohort members. A peripheral blood sample was collected from each donor, and TCR beta sequencing was performed on peripheral blood mononuclear cells. The Qiagen DNeasy Blood Extraction Kit was used to extract genomic DNA from the blood cell samples. The library was produced with the immunoSEQ multiplex PCR assay. The multiplex PCR relied on a mix of 60 forward primers for TCR Vbeta segments and 13 reverse primers for TCR Jbeta segments. The CDR3 region of rearranged TCR beta genes was amplified from genomic DNA by a multiplex PCR assay. On the Illumina HiSeq System, the amplified TCR beta libraries were sequenced as 87-base-pair reads. The study's own analysis went as follows. Across the 700 or so repertoires, a later analysis counted tens of millions of unique TCR beta chains, approximately 10 million of which were shared by at least two donors. Raw reads were error-corrected and collapsed into unique sequences with a nearest-neighbor algorithm that merged closely related sequences to remove PCR and sequencing errors. V, D and J gene segments were assigned by aligning CDR3 sequences to IMGT reference sequences. For a sequence to be retained, at least a six-nucleotide match to both a V gene segment and a J gene segment was required. Rearrangements were called productive when the CDR3 lacked stop codons and stayed in frame with V and J; all others were non-productive. CDR3 was defined according to IMGT convention as the region running from the second conserved V-encoded cysteine to the conserved J-encoded phenylalanine. In an earlier analysis of 550 to 650 of the donors, sequences lacking an unambiguous match to a single V gene segment were excluded. In an earlier analysis of almost 600 of the donors, a V segment was called functional when productive rearrangements were above 56.7%, and segregating when the standard deviation between donors exceeded 5%. A statistical classification framework was built for diagnosing cytomegalovirus status from the catalog of TCR beta chain sequences. V and J gene assignment, in a later analysis, came from comparing TCR nucleotide sequences with IMGT/GENE-DB human TR gene sequences. Using the TCRdist pipeline, a later analysis assigned CDR3 sequences along with most-parsimonious VDJ recombination scenarios. In a later analysis, each TCR beta chain was defined by its CDR3 amino acid sequence together with its V-gene family, and reads without a unique V-gene family were excluded. As a way to deal with suspected cross-contamination and a sequencing artifact, a later analysis dropped 450 to 700 nucleotide sequences that were highly shared and had low generation probability. A later analysis calculated a clonal expansion index for each public chain from normalized within-repertoire ranks of inferred template counts. Generation probabilities in a later analysis came from a VDJ recombination model fitted to out-of-frame rearrangements, and those results were checked against IGoR. Hypergeometric tests were used in a later analysis to score TCR-TCR, TCR-HLA and TCR-CMV co-occurrence, with a repertoire-size bias correction applied to the TCR pairs. False discovery rates were estimated in a later analysis by permuting HLA or CMV assignments 20 times. In a later analysis, co-occurring TCRs were grouped using DBSCAN, with TCRdist sequence similarity added in when clustering inside HLA-allele-positive subsets. Repertoires with fewer than 30,000 or more than 120,000 public chains, plus five repertoires with anomalous nucleotide sharing, were excluded from co-occurrence clustering. Here the immuneACCESS table is served through TCRdb, limited to in-frame sequences with V and J called. Missing clones are a known gap in these copies; in checked studies unresolved V genes cover under half, and the rest lacks a known reason. That table gives V, J and clone size, and the DNA gave D and trimming. The sample includes about 130,000 clones, with approximately 82% observed a single time. The ten largest clones take up approximately 3% of the sample.

This receptor was identified in a boy under 10 years old in good health and CMV-seronegative. The sequencing sample was made of PBMCs. The chain joins TRBV5-5 to TRBJ1-6, with TRBD1 matching 7 junction bases. The sequenced DNA is TGTGCCAGCAGCCAGCAACCGGGACAGCAAAATTCACCCCTCCACTTT. Translated, this gives CASSQQPGQQNSPLHF.